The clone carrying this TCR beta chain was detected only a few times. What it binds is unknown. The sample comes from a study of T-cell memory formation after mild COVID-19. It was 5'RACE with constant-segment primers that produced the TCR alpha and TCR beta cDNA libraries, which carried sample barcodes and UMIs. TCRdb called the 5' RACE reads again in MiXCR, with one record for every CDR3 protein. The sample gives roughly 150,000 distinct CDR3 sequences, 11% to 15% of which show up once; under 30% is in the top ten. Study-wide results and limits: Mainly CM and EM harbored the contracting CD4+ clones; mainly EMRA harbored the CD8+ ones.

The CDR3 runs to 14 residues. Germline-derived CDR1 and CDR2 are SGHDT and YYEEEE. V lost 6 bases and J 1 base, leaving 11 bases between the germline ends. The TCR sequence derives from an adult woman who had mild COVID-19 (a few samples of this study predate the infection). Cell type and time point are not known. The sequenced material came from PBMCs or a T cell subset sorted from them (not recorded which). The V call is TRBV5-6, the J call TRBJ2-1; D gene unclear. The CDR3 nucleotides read TGTGCCAGCACCCAAAGTGGGTCCTACAATGAGCAGTTCTTC. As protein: CASTQSGSYNEQFF.